This is a list of T cell receptor beta chains from one sample in a study of blood T cells in healthy people across ages. One entry per CDR3 protein results from TCRdb running MiXCR on the 5' RACE reads. The repertoire includes 600,000 or so distinct CDR3 sequences, approximately 30% of them detected once, and 15% to 18% sits in the top ten. What was sequenced was blood. The source of these receptors is a woman of 80 years or more in good health. Each CDR3 is given without its conserved first and last residue. A row's size may be missing; if present it is once, few, many or a size class.

>few|TRBJ2-7|TRBV6-4
ASRREAGGGYEQY
>many|TRBJ2-1|TRBV7-9
ASSLETGGLHNEQF
>few|TRBJ1-5|TRBV20-1
SAQGTADNQPQH
>few|TRBJ1-5|TRBV19
ASSTGDRGDQPQH
>NA|TRBJ2-5|TRBV7-9
ASSLGASGRPSETQY
>many|TRBJ2-6|TRBV29-1
SVGTGGRGNVLT
>few|TRBJ1-3|TRBV20-1
SAREGGQGNTIY
>many|TRBJ2-7|TRBV6-5
ASSDAGTDEQY
>NA|TRBJ1-4|TRBV28
ASSLTGSREKLF
>many|TRBJ2-1|TRBV6-2/TRBV6-3
ASSRLAGWGLNEQF
>few|TRBJ1-4|TRBV5-1
ASNLAGGNEKLF
>many|TRBJ2-7|TRBV28
ASGGVSEQY
>many|TRBJ2-1|TRBV30
AGSRDRGGNEQF
>NA|TRBJ2-1|TRBV7-2
ASLVATSSYNEQF
>many|TRBJ2-3|TRBV9
ASSVDGLATDTQY
>few|TRBJ2-7|TRBV30
AWSTSGTIRNEQY
>few|TRBJ2-2|TRBV19
ASSIDGSLTGELF
>many|TRBJ2-7|TRBV20-1
SALQGTDEQY
>many|TRBJ1-1|TRBV6-5
ASSGTGYHTEAF
>many|TRBJ2-7|TRBV7-8
ASSLGQTTYEQY
>NA|TRBJ2-5|TRBV7-6
ASSPEGSGFQETQY
>NA|TRBJ2-5|TRBV7-2
ASSLKQGAFIDSEQY
>few|TRBJ2-3|TRBV3-1
ASSQDRNTKLDTQY
>many|TRBJ2-1|TRBV4-1
ASSYPTGGDNEQF
>NA|TRBJ2-1|TRBV29-1
SVEADIRYNEQF
>few|TRBJ1-1|TRBV5-1
ASSEGDSGNTEAF
>many|TRBJ2-7|TRBV7-2
ASSLSGGAYEQY
>NA|TRBJ2-4|TRBV13
ASSSHRTGSTTKNILY